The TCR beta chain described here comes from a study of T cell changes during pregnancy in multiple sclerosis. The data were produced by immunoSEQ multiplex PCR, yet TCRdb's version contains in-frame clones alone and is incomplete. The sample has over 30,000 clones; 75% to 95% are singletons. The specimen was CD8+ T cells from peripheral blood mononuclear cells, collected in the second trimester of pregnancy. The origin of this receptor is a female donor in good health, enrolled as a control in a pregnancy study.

The CDR3 here is CASSDRRPATNTGELFF. DNA of the CDR3: TGTGCCAGCAGCGACAGAAGACCCGCTACGAACACCGGGGAGCTGTTTTTT. The J gene is TRBJ2-2, the V gene TRBV9; D gene unclear. Germline loops: CDR1 SGDLS, CDR2 YYNGEE. The V and J ends lost 3 bases and 0 bases respectively, with 15 bases between them. This CDR3 region has 17 residues.